The 18 T cell receptor beta chains listed next were all sequenced from one sample in a study of blood T cell repertoires in COVID-19. The assay was immunoSEQ multiplex PCR, and TCRdb's table has in-frame clones only and misses some. This table holds approximately 450,000 clones, 75% to 90% found once. Input material: PBMCs or T cells enriched from blood (not recorded which). These receptors all come from a man aged 25 to 45 who had recovered from COVID-19.

The chain joins TRBV24-1 to TRBJ2-1; D possibly corresponds to TRBD2 (6 bases). Germline assignment: CDR1 KGHDR and CDR2 SFDVKD. CDR3 size: 15 residues. The V end lost 4 bases, the J end lost 6 bases, and 15 bases lay between the germline ends. Here the CDR3 reads CATSDSGVRGNEQFF. The CDR3 nucleotides are TGTGCCACCAGTGACTCGGGAGTTAGGGGCAATGAGCAGTTCTTC.

The V call is TRBV10-1, the J call TRBJ2-1; TRBD2 matches at 9 bases. The trim removed 6 bases at V and 6 bases at J, leaving 9 bases unmatched. CDR1 and CDR2 from the germline V gene are WNHNN and SYGVQD (reference sequence). The length of the CDR3 is 15 residues. CDR3 loop: CASSPTSGPFNEQFF. In DNA form, the CDR3 reads TGCGCCAGCAGCCCAACTAGCGGGCCGTTCAATGAGCAGTTCTTC.

This chain links TRBV6-5 with TRBJ1-1, with D tentatively TRBD1 (5 bases). This CDR3 has 14 residues. V gave up 0 bases and J gave up 7 bases, with 12 bases separating them. The germline gives CDR1 MNHEY, CDR2 SVGAGI. CDR3: CASSYSGEVLEAFF. The DNA for the CDR3 is TGTGCCAGCAGTTACTCGGGGGAGGTCCTTGAAGCTTTCTTT.

The rearrangement links TRBV7-9 to TRBJ2-5; D possibly corresponds to TRBD2 (5 bases). The germline V and J ends were trimmed by 5 bases and 1 base, with 11 bases remaining between them. CDR3 length equals 14 residues. Germline V gene data show CDR1 as SEHNR and CDR2 as FQNEAQ (reference sequence). This chain's CDR3 is CASSPGLFQETQYF. In DNA, the CDR3 is TGTGCCAGCAGCCCCGGACTGTTCCAAGAGACCCAGTACTTC. Full variable domain (outside the CDR3, taken from reference TRBV7-9 and TRBJ2-5): DTGVSQNPRHKITKRGQNVTFRCDPISEHNRLYWYRQTLGQGPEFLTYFQNEAQLEKSRLLSDRFSAERPKGSFSTLEIQRTEQGDSAMYLCASSPGLFQETQYFGPGTRLLVL.

The V gene is TRBV11-1, the J gene TRBJ1-1; possible D gene TRBD1, 5 bases. V lost 3 bases and J 0 bases, leaving 11 bases between the germline ends. Germline CDR1 and CDR2: SGHAT and FQDESV (reference sequence). The CDR3 is 15 amino acids. The CDR3 coding sequence is TGTGCCAGCAGCTTTTGGGGGGGTTTGAACACTGAAGCTTTCTTT. Protein sequence: CASSFWGGLNTEAFF. Together with reference TRBV11-1 and TRBJ1-1, the CDR3 gives the full variable domain: EAEVAQSPRYKITEKSQAVAFWCDPISGHATLYWYRQILGQGPELLVQFQDESVVDDSQLPKDRFSAERLKGVDSTLKIQPAELGDSAMYLCASSFWGGLNTEAFFGQGTRLTVV.

The chain carries TRBV6-5 and TRBJ2-7, with 8 bases fitting TRBD1. Germline V lookup: CDR1 MNHEY, CDR2 SVGAGI. With 2 bases clipped from V and 2 bases from J, the junction kept 5 bases outside the gene matches. The CDR3 contains 15 residues. CDR3 DNA: TGTGCCAGCAGTTACGCAGGGGGCATGACCTACGAGCAGTACTTC. Residues: CASSYAGGMTYEQYF.

The chain couples TRBV6-1 to TRBJ1-5, with D possibly matching TRBD1 (6 bases). The V end lost 1 base, the J end lost 7 bases, and 17 bases lay between the germline ends. The CDR3 runs 16 residues. Germline V gives CDR1 MNHNS, CDR2 SASEGT. The CDR3 bases are TGTGCCAGCAGTGAAGGGGGGACACGGAATGGGCAGCCCCAGCATTTT. Its translation is CASSEGGTRNGQPQHF.

The J gene is TRBJ2-1, the V gene TRBV4-1; 9 bases are shared with TRBD1. Per germline, CDR1 MGHRA and CDR2 YSYEKL. Trimming at V came to 4 bases and at J to 9 bases, leaving 7 bases not matched to a gene. CDR3 size: 14 residues. CDR3 DNA sequence: TGCGCCAGCAGCCGAGAACAGGGGGCGCGTGAGCAGTTCTTC. Amino acid sequence: CASSREQGAREQFF.

The chain uses TRBV25-1 and TRBJ2-5, with 16 bases that match TRBD2. Germline CDR1 is MGHDK and CDR2 is SYGVNS. The V gene end was trimmed by 2 bases and the J gene end by 5 bases; junction bases not matched to a gene: 5. The CDR3 extends over 17 amino acids. CDR3 residues: CASSEGTSGRGRETQYF. In nucleotides, the CDR3 is TGTGCCAGCAGTGAAGGGACTAGCGGGAGGGGACGGGAGACCCAGTACTTC.

The gene calls are TRBV7-9 and TRBJ2-7, with D maybe TRBD2 (7 bases). V lost 4 bases, J lost 2 bases, and 15 bases lay in between. Looked up from germline, CDR1 is SEHNR and CDR2 is FQNEAQ (reference sequence). This CDR3 comprises 15 residues. CDR3 sequence (DNA): TGTGCCAGCAGCTCCGTAGGGGGGGACCCCTACGAGCAGTACTTC. Protein sequence: CASSSVGGDPYEQYF.

The V and J genes are TRBV3-1 (or the pseudogene TRBV3-2) and TRBJ2-5; 9 positions match TRBD2. With V trimmed by 1 base and J by 2 bases, 2 bases remained unmatched. CDR1 is LGHDT, CDR2 YNNKEL, per germline (reference sequence). The CDR3 contains 15 residues. The CDR3 loop reads CASSQGLAGQETQYF. Here the CDR3 DNA reads TGTGCCAGCAGCCAAGGCCTAGCGGGACAAGAGACCCAGTACTTC.

The rearrangement uses TRBV4-1 and TRBJ2-2; TRBD1 agrees at 7 bases. This CDR3 is built from 19 residues. Trimming cost V 3 bases and J 5 bases; bases outside gene matches: 18. Per germline, CDR1 MGHRA and CDR2 YSYEKL. DNA of the CDR3: TGCGCCAGCAGCCACCGACCGGGACAGATGGGATATGGGACCGGGGAGCTGTTTTTT. Its protein is CASSHRPGQMGYGTGELFF.

This chain connects TRBV5-1 to TRBJ2-7, with a tentative D call TRBD1 (5 bases). This CDR3 region has 14 residues. Trimming cost V 0 bases and J 7 bases, with 14 bases left between them. The germline gives CDR1 SGHRS, CDR2 YFSETQ. CDR3 coding DNA: TGCGCCAGCAGCTTGGGGCAGGGCCTGAGGGAGCAGTACTTC. Translation gives CASSLGQGLREQYF.

The J gene is TRBJ2-5, the V gene TRBV18; the D is unclear. In germline, CDR1 is KGHSH, CDR2 LQKENI. CDR3 length: 14 amino acids. The V and J ends lost 0 bases and 3 bases respectively, with 8 bases between them. The CDR3 sequence: CASSPPSVEETQYF. CDR3 nucleotides: TGTGCCAGCTCACCACCGTCAGTGGAAGAGACCCAGTACTTC.

The chain carries TRBV10-2 and TRBJ2-1, with a weak D call TRBD2 (6 bases). CDR3 length equals 15 residues. Germline lookup yields CDR1 WSHSY and CDR2 SAAADI. Trimming removed 6 bases from V and 0 bases from J, with 12 bases in between. The CDR3 bases are TGCGCCAGCAGCCTTGCGGGGCCCTCCTACAATGAGCAGTTCTTC. Translating gives CASSLAGPSYNEQFF.

The gene calls are TRBV7-8 and TRBJ2-7, with 8 bases fitting TRBD2. The CDR3 extends over 14 amino acids. With V trimmed by 1 base and J by 7 bases, 6 bases remained unmatched. Germline-derived CDR1 and CDR2 are SGHVS and FQNEAQ. Written as DNA, the CDR3 is TGTGCCAGCAGCTTAGAGGCCCCGGGGGGGGAGCAGTACTTC. Its protein is CASSLEAPGGEQYF.

The count of this clone is one. The gene calls are TRBV7-9 and TRBJ2-7, with D possibly matching TRBD1 (6 bases). Germline V gives CDR1 SEHNR, CDR2 FQNEAQ (reference sequence). The V end lost 5 bases, the J end lost 3 bases, and 11 bases lay between the germline ends. The CDR3 has 13 residues. The DNA for the CDR3 is TGTGCCAGCAGCCCCACAGGGTTCTACGAGCAGTACTTC. The encoded protein is CASSPTGFYEQYF.

This sequence joins TRBV7-2 and TRBJ2-7; D perhaps matches TRBD1 (6 bases). Germline V gene data show CDR1 as SGHTA and CDR2 as FQGNSA. V was clipped by 1 base and J by 3 bases, with 16 bases between them. The CDR3 extends over 16 amino acids. CDR3 nucleotide sequence: TGTGCCAGCAGCTTAGTGTTTACCGGGACACGCTACGAGCAGTACTTC. It yields the protein CASSLVFTGTRYEQYF.